Listed below are T cell receptor beta chains from one sample, sequenced in a study of T cells after yellow fever vaccination. TCRdb re-derived calls from the 5' RACE reads in MiXCR, one entry per CDR3 protein. This table has a few hundred thousand distinct CDR3 sequences, 5.2% appearing once. Specimen: CD4+ T cells sorted from PBMCs, collected on the day of the yellow fever booster vaccination. The source is a man younger than 35 who received the YFV17D yellow fever vaccine. Each CDR3 is given with its conserved first and last residue. D genes are given only for firm matches. Clone size is not always given. Where it is, it says once, few, many or a class for expanded clones.

cdr3_length,j_call,v_call,clone_size,d_call,cdr3_nt,cdr3_aa
11,TRBJ2-1,TRBV7-2,-,-,TGTGCCAGCAGCATCAGGGACGAGCAGTTCTTC,CASSIRDEQFF
14,TRBJ2-3,TRBV27,few,TRBD1,TGTGCCAGCATCCGCCGGACAGGCCAATATACGCAGTATTTT,CASIRRTGQYTQYF
14,TRBJ2-5,TRBV7-2,-,TRBD1,TGTGCCAGCAGCTATCTGGACAGGCGGGAGACCCAGTACTTC,CASSYLDRRETQYF
13,TRBJ2-2,TRBV11-2,-,TRBD1,TGTGCCAGCAGCTTGGGACAGGCCGGGGAGCTGTTTTTT,CASSLGQAGELFF
11,TRBJ2-7,TRBV20-1,few,TRBD1,TGCAGTGGCTGGGACAGCAACGAGCAGTACTTC,CSGWDSNEQYF
11,TRBJ2-2,TRBV5-1,many,-,TGCGCCAGCAGCTCGTCCGGGGAGCTGTTTTTT,CASSSSGELFF
16,TRBJ2-1,TRBV3-1,many,TRBD1,TGTGCCAGCAGCCAGAGGGACAGGGGTTCCTACAATGAGCAGTTCTTC,CASSQRDRGSYNEQFF
15,TRBJ2-2,TRBV5-1,-,-,TGCGCCAGCAGCCCCGACGGACATACGGCCGGGGAGCTGTTTTTT,CASSPDGHTAGELFF
15,TRBJ2-1,TRBV19,-,-,TGTGCCAGTAGTATTGGTCCATTCTCCTACAATGAGCAGTTCTTC,CASSIGPFSYNEQFF
14,TRBJ2-1,TRBV19,-,-,TGTGCCAGTAGTCCCCAACCTAGCGTCAGGGAGCAGTTCTTC,CASSPQPSVREQFF
13,TRBJ1-1,TRBV11-2,few,-,TGTGCCAGCAGCTTGGAGGTGAACCGGGGGCTCCTCTTT,CASSLEVNRGLLF
14,TRBJ1-6,TRBV2,few,TRBD1,TGTGCCAGCAGTGAGGGACAGATTAATTCACCCCTCCACTTT,CASSEGQINSPLHF
14,TRBJ2-5,TRBV7-3,few,-,TGTGCCAGCAGCTTATTTGGGGGCCGAGAGACCCAGTACTTC,CASSLFGGRETQYF
15,TRBJ2-3,TRBV4-3,few,-,TGCGCCAGCAGCCTCCGGGACCCCTCCGCAGATACGCAGTATTTT,CASSLRDPSADTQYF
15,TRBJ1-5,TRBV2,-,-,TGTGCCAGCAGTGGGGGGGCCGAAGGCAATCAGCCCCAGCATTTT,CASSGGAEGNQPQHF
13,TRBJ2-5,TRBV20-1,few,-,TGCAGTGCTAATGCCCCCGTGAAAGAGACCCAGTACTTC,CSANAPVKETQYF
12,TRBJ2-7,TRBV12-3/TRBV12-4,many,-,TGTGCCAGCAGCAGACGGTCCGACGAGCAGTACTTC,CASSRRSDEQYF
15,TRBJ2-3,TRBV7-2,few,TRBD1,TGTGCCAGCAATACTAAAGGGGGCGCCACAGATACGCAGTATTTT,CASNTKGGATDTQYF
13,TRBJ2-1,TRBV5-6,-,TRBD1,TGTGCCAGCAGCCTTGACAGGGTTGCGGAGCAGTTCTTC,CASSLDRVAEQFF
16,TRBJ2-2,TRBV27,few,TRBD1,TGTGCCAGCAGACAGGGGGCGTCTAGGAGCACCGGGGAGCTGTTTTTT,CASRQGASRSTGELFF
11,TRBJ1-1,TRBV29-1,many,-,TGCAGCGTTGCAGGGTACACTGAAGCTTTCTTT,CSVAGYTEAFF
13,TRBJ1-1,TRBV20-1,few,-,TGCAGTGCTATCTCCTATCAGAACACTGAAGCTTTCTTT,CSAISYQNTEAFF
13,TRBJ1-4,TRBV7-2,-,TRBD1,TGTGCCAGTGGACAGGGTGGATCTGAAAAACTGTTTTTT,CASGQGGSEKLFF
15,TRBJ2-5,TRBV7-2,-,-,TGTGCCAGCAGCTTAGAAGTGTCTAGGGCTGGGGCCCAGTACTTC,CASSLEVSRAGAQYF
15,TRBJ2-5,TRBV15,many,-,TGTGCCACCAGCAGGATGATCCGTGATGGGGAGACCCAGTACTTC,CATSRMIRDGETQYF
14,TRBJ1-2,TRBV27,-,-,TGTGCCAGCAGCCGACCCGGTACGGACTATGGCTACACCTTC,CASSRPGTDYGYTF
11,TRBJ2-1,TRBV2,many,-,TGTGCCAGCACCCCCGACGTCGAGCAGTTCTTC,CASTPDVEQFF
14,TRBJ1-5,TRBV3-1,few,-,TGTGCCAGCAGCCAAGGAATCAGCAATCAGCCCCAGCATTTT,CASSQGISNQPQHF
14,TRBJ1-5,TRBV12-3/TRBV12-4,many,-,TGTGCCAGCAGCTCGGCTCGGGGGTTTCAGCCCCAGCATTTT,CASSSARGFQPQHF
16,TRBJ2-3,TRBV6-5,many,TRBD2,TGTGCCAGCAGTAAGGGACTAGCGGGGGGGCCGGATACGCAGTATTTT,CASSKGLAGGPDTQYF
14,TRBJ1-2,TRBV5-1,-,-,TGCGCCAGCCGACGGGCAGAGGGTAACTATGGCTACACCTTC,CASRRAEGNYGYTF
13,TRBJ1-1,TRBV12-3/TRBV12-4,few,-,TGTGCCAGCATTGGACAGACAAACACTGAAGCTTTCTTT,CASIGQTNTEAFF
16,TRBJ2-7,TRBV4-2,-,TRBD1,TGTGCCAGCAGCCAAGCGTCAGGGGGAAGCTCCTACGAGCAGTACTTC,CASSQASGGSSYEQYF
12,TRBJ2-5,TRBV6-5,many,-,TGTGCCAGCGGGGGGCGACAAGAGACCCAGTACTTC,CASGGRQETQYF
15,TRBJ2-2,TRBV20-1,many,TRBD2,TGCAGTGCCCCAAAGCGGGGGGTTGGCACCGGGGAGCTGTTTTTT,CSAPKRGVGTGELFF
16,TRBJ1-6,TRBV4-3,few,-,TGCGCCAGCAGCCAAGATCTGAGGACCGACGGTTCACCCCTCCACTTT,CASSQDLRTDGSPLHF
13,TRBJ1-1,TRBV2,few,-,TGTGCCTGCTCAGGGTTTGGGGACACTGAAGCTTTCTTT,CACSGFGDTEAFF
15,TRBJ2-3,TRBV7-3,few,-,TGTGCCAGCAGCCGTCAAGCGTCTAGCACAGATACGCAGTATTTT,CASSRQASSTDTQYF
15,TRBJ1-1,TRBV11-2,many,TRBD1,TGTGCCAGCAGTTTCTCGGGACAGACGAACACTGAAGCTTTCTTT,CASSFSGQTNTEAFF
16,TRBJ1-1,TRBV5-4,few,TRBD1,TGTGCCAGCAGCCCACCGGGACAGAGATTGAACACTGAAGCTTTCTTT,CASSPPGQRLNTEAFF
15,TRBJ2-5,TRBV3-1,-,TRBD2,TGTGCCAGCAGCCAAGGGACTAGCAGGCAAGAGACCCAGTACTTC,CASSQGTSRQETQYF
14,TRBJ2-5,TRBV7-3,few,-,TGTGCCAGCAGCTTATGGGCAGGGTGGGAGACCCAGTACTTC,CASSLWAGWETQYF
16,TRBJ2-5,TRBV7-2,many,-,TGTGCCAGCAGCCCCCATAGCGGGACAGGACAAGAGACCCAGTACTTC,CASSPHSGTGQETQYF
13,TRBJ2-2,TRBV3-1,few,-,TGTGCCAGCAGCCAAGAAAGGAGGGGGGAGCTGTTTTTT,CASSQERRGELFF
15,TRBJ1-5,TRBV12-3/TRBV12-4,-,TRBD1,TGTGCCAGCAGTCATCGGACAGGAGGGGCTCAGCCCCAGCATTTT,CASSHRTGGAQPQHF
17,TRBJ2-1,TRBV5-4,-,-,TGTGCCAGCAGCCCCAGGGGAGGGGGCGTTTCCTACAATGAGCAGTTCTTC,CASSPRGGGVSYNEQFF
17,TRBJ1-3,TRBV7-2,-,-,TGTGCCAGCAGCTTAGTATCCCAGCCGAGCTCTGGAAACACCATATATTTT,CASSLVSQPSSGNTIYF
15,TRBJ1-3,TRBV6-6,few,-,TGTGCCAGCAGTTACGCCGACAGAGCTGGAAACACCATATATTTT,CASSYADRAGNTIYF
15,TRBJ2-6,TRBV2,many,TRBD1,TGTGCCAGCAGTGGGGACAGGGCTGGGGCCAACGTCCTGACTTTC,CASSGDRAGANVLTF